These 20 T cell receptor beta chains share one sample of origin, sequenced in a study of early T cells in non-severe SARS-CoV-2 infection. TCRdb re-called the 5' RACE reads with MiXCR, one entry per CDR3 protein. The sample records tens of thousands of distinct CDR3 sequences, about 14% being singletons. Sequencing used whole blood. These TCRs come from an adult who was a healthcare worker with PCR-confirmed SARS-CoV-2 infection or an uninfected control (not recorded which).

This clonotype was recorded at least ten times. The chain's CDR3 is CASSIMGAPYEQYF. DNA for the CDR3: TGTGCCAGTAGTATCATGGGTGCCCCCTACGAGCAGTACTTC. V and J are TRBV19 and TRBJ2-7; D is unresolved. The CDR3 length is 14 residues. Germline CDR1 reads LNHDA; CDR2 reads SQIVND (reference sequence). With 3 bases removed from V and 2 bases from J, the gap between germline ends came to 11 bases.

V is TRBV19 and J is TRBJ1-6; D not resolved. Per the germline V gene, CDR1 is LNHDA and CDR2 is SQIVND (reference sequence). V was clipped by 9 bases and J by 7 bases, with 10 bases between them. The CDR3 sequence is 12 residues long. CDR3 DNA sequence: TGTGCCAGCGGTATGGTGAATTCACCCCTCCACTTT. It encodes CASGMVNSPLHF.

This clonotype turned up a few times. The chain carries TRBV28 and TRBJ2-3, with TRBD2 matching 7 bases. Germline V gene lookup returns CDR1 MDHEN and CDR2 SYDVKM. CDR3 size: 15 residues. J lost 6 bases, V lost 2 bases, and 8 bases had no gene match. CDR3 nucleotides: TGTGCCAGCAGTTTACGAGGGGCCGGGGGGGATACGCAGTATTTT. It translates to CASSLRGAGGDTQYF.

The rearrangement links TRBV7-9 to TRBJ2-2; perhaps D is TRBD1 or TRBD2 (7 bases each). There are 17 residues in the CDR3. Trimming took 7 bases from V and 0 from J, leaving 18 bases between them. Germline V CDR1 and CDR2: SEHNR, FQNEAQ (reference sequence). The CDR3 nucleotides are TGTGCCAGCACCACCAAGGGAGGGACAGCGAACACCGGGGAGCTGTTTTTT. It encodes CASTTKGGTANTGELFF. Variable domain in full (rest from reference TRBV7-9 and TRBJ2-2): DTGVSQNPRHKITKRGQNVTFRCDPISEHNRLYWYRQTLGQGPEFLTYFQNEAQLEKSRLLSDRFSAERPKGSFSTLEIQRTEQGDSAMYLCASTTKGGTANTGELFFGEGSRLTVL.

This clonotype was found a few times. The gene calls are TRBV2 and TRBJ1-4, with D perhaps TRBD1 (6 bases). Germline-derived CDR1 and CDR2 are SNHLY and FYNNEI. The CDR3 is made up of 15 amino acids. V was trimmed by 8 bases and J by 0 bases, leaving 13 bases between them. The CDR3 protein is CASDRQASTNEKLFF. Written as DNA, the CDR3 is TGTGCCAGCGATCGACAGGCCTCAACTAATGAAAAACTGTTTTTT.

This chain connects TRBV20-1 to TRBJ2-1; D gene unclear. This CDR3 contains 12 residues. Looked up from germline, CDR1 is DFQATT and CDR2 is SNEGSKA (reference sequence). V gave up 1 base and J gave up 5 bases, with 6 bases separating them. The chain's CDR3 is CSARAGHNEQFF. CDR3 sequence (DNA): TGCAGTGCTAGAGCTGGACACAATGAGCAGTTCTTC.

This clonotype was observed many times. The chain uses TRBV20-1 and TRBJ2-3; D remains unclear. CDR1 and CDR2 from the germline V gene are DFQATT and SNEGSKA (reference sequence). This CDR3 has 13 residues. V lost 0 bases and J 4 bases, leaving 8 bases between the germline ends. CDR3: CSARDAVADTQYF. In DNA form, the CDR3 reads TGCAGTGCTAGAGATGCAGTTGCAGATACGCAGTATTTT.

In this sample, this clonotype turned up many times. The gene calls are TRBV25-1 and TRBJ1-5, with 8 positions matching TRBD1. Germline lookup yields CDR1 MGHDK and CDR2 SYGVNS. Trimming at V came to 6 bases and at J to 7 bases, leaving 8 bases not matched to a gene. This CDR3 is 14 amino acids long. CDR3 in amino acids: CASSPGQGMQPQHF. The CDR3 bases are TGTGCCAGCAGCCCCGGACAGGGAATGCAGCCCCAGCATTTT.

This clonotype was detected only a few times. V and J are TRBV15 and TRBJ1-6, with unresolved D. This CDR3 is 13 amino acids long. V was clipped by 1 base and J by 7 bases, with 5 bases between them. Germline V gene data show CDR1 as LNHNV and CDR2 as YYDKDF (reference sequence). Here the CDR3 DNA reads TGTGCCACCAGCAGAGCGGAAAATTCACCCCTCCACTTT. Encoded protein: CATSRAENSPLHF.

This clonotype was detected only a few times. The chain couples TRBV3-1 to TRBJ2-5; D ambiguous. Looked up from germline, CDR1 is LGHDT and CDR2 is YNNKEL (reference sequence). The CDR3 sequence is 15 residues long. V lost 3 bases to trimming and J lost 2 bases, with 13 bases between them. For the CDR3, the DNA is TGTGCCAGCAGCCATGGGTATTCGTCTCAAGAGACCCAGTACTTC. Translating it yields CASSHGYSSQETQYF.

A few counts support this clonotype. The chain recombines TRBV6-5 with TRBJ1-5, with 9 bases lining up with TRBD1. V was pared by 6 bases and J by 1 base, with 4 bases of the junction left unmatched. Germline CDR1 is MNHEY and CDR2 is SVGAGI. The CDR3 consists of 15 residues. The CDR3 sequence is CASRPGQGSNQPQHF. The CDR3 bases are TGTGCCAGCAGACCGGGACAGGGCAGCAATCAGCCCCAGCATTTT.

There are many counts of this clonotype. The chain is built from TRBV7-2 and TRBJ2-7; 11 nucleotides line up with TRBD1. The V gene end was trimmed by 5 bases and the J gene end by 9 bases; junction bases not matched to a gene: 12. The V gene's germline CDR1 is SGHTA and CDR2 FQGNSA. This CDR3 comprises 15 residues. The CDR3, as DNA: TGTGCCAGCAGCATAAATTCCCGGGACAGGGGGAGGCAGTACTTC. This encodes CASSINSRDRGRQYF.

This clonotype was picked up a small number of times. The CDR3 sequence is CASSAPGTGDTGELFF. In nucleotides, the CDR3 is TGTGCCAGCAGTGCGCCCGGGACAGGGGACACCGGGGAGCTGTTTTTT. This chain joins TRBV6-4 and TRBJ2-2, with 10 bases lining up with TRBD1. Germline lookup yields CDR1 MRHNA and CDR2 SNTAGT. Trimming took 4 bases from V and 3 from J; bases not matched to a gene: 5. This CDR3 is 16 amino acids long.

This clonotype showed up just a few times. V usage is TRBV20-1 and J usage is TRBJ1-2; D gene uncertain. The CDR3 is 14 amino acids. Trimming cost V 8 bases and J 1 base, with 17 bases left between them. CDR1 is DFQATT, CDR2 SNEGSKA, per germline (reference sequence). CDR3 nucleotide sequence: TGCAGTCCAATTCTCCGGTGGCGTAACTATGGCTACACCTTC. Translation: CSPILRWRNYGYTF.

This clonotype was detected only a few times. The chain recombines TRBV20-1 with TRBJ2-4; 8 bases line up with TRBD2. Germline loops: CDR1 DFQATT, CDR2 SNEGSKA (reference sequence). Trimming removed 6 bases from V and 8 bases from J; junction bases left unmatched: 15. This CDR3 region has 15 residues. The CDR3 DNA follows: TGCAGTGCCCATGGCCCAATAGCGGGGAGCGACATTCAGTACTTC. Its translation is CSAHGPIAGSDIQYF.

CDR3 coding DNA: TGCAGTGCTAGGCTGGAGGTTGGTACAGATACGCAGTATTTT. This translates into CSARLEVGTDTQYF. The chain carries TRBV20-1 and TRBJ2-3, with D possibly being TRBD2 (5 bases). This CDR3 comprises 14 residues. The germline V gene encodes CDR1 DFQATT and CDR2 SNEGSKA (reference sequence). Trimming took 3 bases from V and 3 from J, leaving 13 bases between them.

This clonotype came up a few times. V is TRBV5-1 and J is TRBJ1-6; 10 nucleotides align to TRBD1. After removal of 0 bases from V and 6 bases from J, the junction contained 3 bases not matched to a gene. Per the germline V gene, CDR1 is SGHRS and CDR2 is YFSETQ. This CDR3 has 16 residues. Written as DNA, the CDR3 is TGCGCCAGCAGCTTGGGATGGGACAGGGGTAATTCACCCCTCCACTTT. Protein sequence: CASSLGWDRGNSPLHF.

This clonotype was recorded many times. The chain is built from TRBV29-1 and TRBJ2-1; D not resolved. Trimming took off 5 bases at V and 15 bases at J, with 14 bases between the two ends. CDR1 is SQVTM, CDR2 ANQGSEA, per germline. The CDR3 totals 10 residues. For the CDR3, the DNA is TGCAGCGTTCACGAGATTATGATGTTCTTC. This codes for CSVHEIMMFF.

A few counts support this clonotype. The chain has TRBV2 and TRBJ1-2; no clear D gene. The CDR3 extends over 16 amino acids. Germline V CDR1 and CDR2: SNHLY, FYNNEI. V lost 0 bases and J 4 bases, leaving 15 bases between the germline ends. This CDR3 reads CASSEARTTVLYGYTF. CDR3 sequence (DNA): TGTGCCAGCAGTGAAGCACGGACTACTGTCCTCTATGGCTACACCTTC.

The chain employs TRBV20-1 and TRBJ2-5, with D perhaps matching TRBD2 (5 bases). Trimming left V 7 bases short and J 2 bases short, with 11 bases between. The CDR3 is made up of 12 amino acids. CDR1 is DFQATT and CDR2 is SNEGSKA in the germline V gene (reference sequence). CDR3: CSVTGLQETQYF. In nucleotides, the CDR3 is TGCAGTGTCACCGGACTGCAAGAGACCCAGTACTTC.